This TCR beta chain was recorded in a study of T cell repertoires in cytomegalovirus infection. The V end was cut by 3 bases, the J end by 4 bases, with 17 bases between. CDR3 length equals 16 residues. Comments on this clonotype: Its antigen is as yet unknown.

Using its own MiXCR run on the reads, TCRdb lists one record per CDR3 protein. The sample includes more than 150,000 distinct CDR3 sequences, about 21% of them seen just once. Study findings and constraints: The ex vivo response showed dominance by HLA-C-restricted CMV-specific TCR beta clonotypes.

The chain has TRBV12-3 or TRBV12-4 and TRBJ2-3; D uncertain. Sequencing was done on a sample of PBMCs. The receptor was isolated from a human donor in good health (CMV status not recorded). Some clones in this sample may be carry-over from other donors' samples. Here the CDR3 reads CASSLAGTPLADTQYF. The CDR3 nucleotides read TGTGCCAGCAGTTTGGCAGGCACCCCTTTGGCAGATACGCAGTATTTT.